Listed here are 24 T cell receptor beta chains from one sample, sequenced in a study of cytomegalovirus exposure and HLA in healthy donors. Some clones are missing from TCRdb's copy, which holds only in-frame ones; the method was immunoSEQ multiplex PCR. There are some 110,000 clones in the sample; 88% occur only once, and around 1.7% lies in the top ten. Sequencing was carried out using PBMCs. The receptors shown here come from a woman between 18 and 29 years old in good health and CMV-seropositive.

In DNA, the CDR3 is TGTGCCAGCAGCTTCGGGACAGTGGTTGAAAAACTGTTTTTT. This codes for CASSFGTVVEKLFF. The V and J genes are TRBV7-6 and TRBJ1-4; 7 bases align to TRBD1. Trimming took 3 bases from V and 7 from J; bases not matched to a gene: 5. Germline CDR1 SGHVS, CDR2 FNYEAQ. This CDR3 region has 14 residues.

The gene calls are TRBV4-1 and TRBJ1-1; D gene ambiguous. V lost 1 base to trimming and J lost 2 bases, with 11 bases between them. CDR3 size: 15 residues. Germline V gives CDR1 MGHRA, CDR2 YSYEKL. The DNA of the CDR3 is TGCGCCAGCAGCCAAGGCCGGGTGGGTAACACTGAAGCTTTCTTT. Amino acid sequence: CASSQGRVGNTEAFF.

The rearrangement joins TRBV6-6 to TRBJ1-1; the match to TRBD1 covers 7 bases. The CDR3 sequence is 13 residues long. V lost 6 bases to trimming and J lost 5 bases; unmatched junction nucleotides: 6. CDR1 and CDR2 (germline): MNHNY, SVGAGI (reference sequence). This CDR3 reads CASSPTGWTEAFF. The DNA of the CDR3 is TGTGCCAGCAGCCCGACAGGGTGGACTGAAGCTTTCTTT.

The chain is built from TRBV5-8 and TRBJ1-5, with D tentatively TRBD1 (6 bases). The CDR3 runs 12 residues. Germline V gene data show CDR1 as SGHTS and CDR2 as YDEGEE. V was clipped by 7 bases and J by 3 bases, with 8 bases between them. CDR3 in amino acids: CASDRPNQPQHF. CDR3 nucleotides: TGTGCCAGCGACAGGCCCAATCAGCCCCAGCATTTT.

This chain uses TRBV28 with TRBJ2-7, with D unresolved. Germline CDR1 and CDR2: MDHEN and SYDVKM. The CDR3 consists of 13 residues. V lost 5 bases and J 2 bases, leaving 10 bases between the germline ends. The CDR3: CASSTGFTYEQYF. The CDR3 DNA is TGTGCCAGCAGTACCGGGTTTACCTACGAGCAGTACTTC.

This clone appeared a single time. The chain has TRBV19 and TRBJ1-1, with TRBD1 matching 8 bases. The CDR3 contains 14 residues. Germline V CDR1 and CDR2: LNHDA, SQIVND (reference sequence). V shed 7 bases, J shed 5 bases, and the junction held 9 bases outside the gene matches. CDR3 sequence (DNA): TGTGCCAGTAAAGGACAGGGCTTGAGGACTGAAGCTTTCTTT. Protein: CASKGQGLRTEAFF.

The chain uses TRBV27 and TRBJ2-3, with 9 bases that match TRBD1. V was pared by 3 bases and J by 4 bases, with 5 bases of the junction left unmatched. Germline V gives CDR1 MNHEY, CDR2 SMNVEV (reference sequence). The CDR3 has 15 residues. CDR3 sequence: CASSFLGQGPDTQYF. CDR3 DNA: TGTGCCAGCAGTTTTTTGGGACAGGGCCCAGATACGCAGTATTTT.

The chain is built from TRBV19 and TRBJ1-5, with D perhaps TRBD1 (6 bases). The CDR3 contains 17 residues. Germline-derived CDR1 and CDR2 are LNHDA and SQIVND (reference sequence). Between the trimmed V and J ends, which lost 5 bases and 7 bases, there was a span of 24 bases. The CDR3 DNA reads TGTGCCAGTAGTGGGCGGACACCCCTTACCACAGGGCAGCCCCAGCATTTT. It translates to CASSGRTPLTTGQPQHF.

This chain connects TRBV6-6 to TRBJ1-1; a weak D match, TRBD1 (6 bases). The CDR3 totals 13 residues. Trimming stripped 6 bases from V and 4 bases from J, with 12 bases between. CDR1 and CDR2 from the germline V gene are MNHNY and SVGAGI (reference sequence). The CDR3 bases are TGTGCCAGCAGACGGACAGTGGGCACTGAAGCTTTCTTT. Translating it yields CASRRTVGTEAFF.

The gene calls are TRBV28 and TRBJ2-7, with TRBD1 identical over 10 bases. This CDR3 has 14 residues. Looked up from germline, CDR1 is MDHEN and CDR2 is SYDVKM. V lost 5 bases, J lost 3 bases, and 4 bases stayed unmatched. CDR3 bases: TGTGCCAGCAGTCCCTGGACAGGGGGCTACGAGCAGTACTTC. This encodes CASSPWTGGYEQYF.

This clone was seen only once. The chain carries TRBV28 and TRBJ1-5; 11 bases agree with TRBD1. Trimming at V came to 5 bases and at J to 7 bases, leaving 13 bases not matched to a gene. Germline CDR1 is MDHEN and CDR2 is SYDVKM. This CDR3 contains 17 residues. The CDR3 sequence: CASSLFRTGGAGQPQHF. CDR3 DNA: TGTGCCAGCAGTCTCTTCCGGACAGGGGGCGCGGGGCAGCCCCAGCATTTT.

The CDR3 sequence: CASSITGQVGRNTIYF. The CDR3 DNA is TGTGCCAGCAGTATCACCGGACAGGTCGGAAGAAACACCATATATTTT. The V gene is TRBV28, the J gene TRBJ1-3; TRBD1 matches at 7 bases. This CDR3 comprises 16 residues. Germline trimming cut 5 bases from V and 5 bases from J; bases unmatched to any gene: 12. Germline loops: CDR1 MDHEN, CDR2 SYDVKM.

The chain is built from TRBV2 and TRBJ2-5; 8 bases fit TRBD1. The CDR3 is made up of 14 amino acids. Trimming took 1 base from V and 2 from J; bases not matched to a gene: 0. Germline V gene data show CDR1 as SNHLY and CDR2 as FYNNEI. CDR3 amino acids: CASSEGTGQETQYF. The CDR3 DNA sequence: TGTGCCAGCAGTGAAGGGACAGGGCAAGAGACCCAGTACTTC.

This clone was observed a few times. V is TRBV18 and J is TRBJ1-5; 7 bases match TRBD1. The J segment lost 7 bases and the V segment lost 5 bases, leaving 8 bases of the junction unmatched. CDR3 length: 14 residues. From germline, CDR1 is KGHSH and CDR2 LQKENI. The CDR3 DNA reads as TGTGCCAGCTCAAGACAGGGAGGAGGGCAGCCCCAGCATTTT. It translates to CASSRQGGGQPQHF.

This clone is deemed medium-sized (0.01 to 0.1%). The chain couples TRBV28 to TRBJ1-5, with D tentatively TRBD1 (6 bases). In germline, CDR1 is MDHEN, CDR2 SYDVKM. Deletions cut 4 bases from V and 0 bases from J, with 10 bases between. This CDR3 spans 15 amino acids. CDR3: CASSWTVGSNQPQHF. For the CDR3, the DNA is TGTGCCAGCAGTTGGACAGTGGGTAGCAATCAGCCCCAGCATTTT.

The V gene is TRBV28, the J gene TRBJ1-4; D is unclear. Trimming shortened V by 2 bases and J by 8 bases, and 18 bases separated the two germline ends. The CDR3 spans 16 residues. The germline CDR1 and CDR2 sequences are MDHEN and SYDVKM. The CDR3 sequence: CASSLSVPAAGEKLFF. The DNA for the CDR3 is TGTGCCAGCAGTTTAAGTGTGCCGGCCGCCGGGGAAAAACTGTTTTTT.

The chain couples TRBV4-1 to TRBJ2-1; 10 positions agree with TRBD2. The V segment lost 3 bases and the J segment 1 base; nucleotides outside the gene matches: 9. The germline V gene encodes CDR1 MGHRA and CDR2 YSYEKL. There are 18 residues in the CDR3. CDR3 bases: TGCGCCAGCAGCCAGGTAGATATGGGACTAGCGTCCTACAATGAGCAGTTCTTC. Its translation: CASSQVDMGLASYNEQFF.

This rearrangement joins TRBV18 to TRBJ2-7; D unclear. This CDR3 region has 14 residues. The V gene's germline CDR1 is KGHSH and CDR2 LQKENI. V was clipped by 6 bases and J by 2 bases, with 14 bases between them. In nucleotides, the CDR3 is TGTGCCAGCTCCCTCCCGGGTCAGACCTACGAGCAGTACGTC. Translation gives CASSLPGQTYEQYV.

The chain combines TRBV30 with TRBJ1-1, with 9 bases identical to TRBD1. The V segment lost 5 bases and the J segment 1 base; nucleotides outside the gene matches: 14. Germline CDR1 GTSNPN, CDR2 SVGIG (reference sequence). This CDR3 is 17 amino acids long. The CDR3 loop is CAWPRTGEGIRNTEAFF. In DNA, the CDR3 is TGTGCCTGGCCTAGGACAGGGGAGGGGATAAGGAACACTGAAGCTTTCTTT.

This chain uses TRBV28 with TRBJ1-1, with 9 bases aligning to TRBD1. CDR3 size: 16 residues. J was trimmed by 0 bases and V by 6 bases; bases with no gene match: 8. The germline CDR1 and CDR2 sequences are MDHEN and SYDVKM. The CDR3: CASSAPGQGLNTEAFF. The CDR3 bases are TGTGCCAGCAGCGCGCCGGGACAGGGATTGAACACTGAAGCTTTCTTT.

V is TRBV28 and J is TRBJ1-4; weak D call: TRBD1 (6 bases). Trimming stripped 3 bases from V and 2 bases from J, with 25 bases between. Germline V gives CDR1 MDHEN, CDR2 SYDVKM. The CDR3 covers 20 residues. CDR3 nucleotides: TGTGCCAGCAGTTTCCCCGGAAACAGGGTAGCATGGAGGACTAATGAAAAACTGTTTTTT. Protein sequence: CASSFPGNRVAWRTNEKLFF.

The chain recombines TRBV10-3 with TRBJ2-1, with 10 bases aligning to TRBD1. Germline V gene sequence: CDR1 ENHRY, CDR2 SYGVKD. The CDR3 has 14 residues. J lost 2 bases, V lost 10 bases, and 5 bases had no gene match. CDR3 amino acids: CATAGTGAYNEQFF. CDR3 DNA: TGTGCCACCGCCGGGACAGGGGCCTACAATGAGCAGTTCTTC.

The chain uses TRBV7-9 and TRBJ2-2; the D gene is possibly TRBD2 (5 bases). V lost 10 bases and J lost 4, with 13 bases in between. The CDR3 is made up of 13 amino acids. Germline V gene sequence: CDR1 SEHNR, CDR2 FQNEAQ (reference sequence). CDR3 region: CATRSEGTGELFF. The CDR3 coding sequence is TGTGCCACCCGCTCTGAGGGCACCGGGGAGCTGTTTTTT.

This chain joins TRBV10-1 and TRBJ2-7, with 10 bases aligning to TRBD2. The trim removed 4 bases at V and 3 bases at J, leaving 3 bases unmatched. Germline V gene data show CDR1 as WNHNN and CDR2 as SYGVQD (reference sequence). The CDR3 consists of 14 residues. The CDR3 region is CASSGTSGNYEQYF. The CDR3 DNA is TGCGCCAGCAGTGGGACTAGCGGTAACTACGAGCAGTACTTC.